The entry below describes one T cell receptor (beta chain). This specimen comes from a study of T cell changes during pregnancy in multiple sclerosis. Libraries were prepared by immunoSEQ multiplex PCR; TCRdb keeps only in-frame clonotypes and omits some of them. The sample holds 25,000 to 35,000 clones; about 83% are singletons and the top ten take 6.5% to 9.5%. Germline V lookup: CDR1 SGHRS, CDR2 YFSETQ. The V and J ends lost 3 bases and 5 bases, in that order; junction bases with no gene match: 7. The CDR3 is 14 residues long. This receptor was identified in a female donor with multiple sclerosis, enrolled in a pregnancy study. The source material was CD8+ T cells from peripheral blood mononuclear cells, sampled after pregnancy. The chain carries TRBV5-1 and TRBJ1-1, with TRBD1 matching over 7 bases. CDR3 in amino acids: CASSWQGVGTEAFF. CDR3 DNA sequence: TGCGCCAGCAGCTGGCAGGGGGTAGGAACTGAAGCTTTCTTT. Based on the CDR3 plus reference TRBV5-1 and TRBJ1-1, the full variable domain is KAGVTQTPRYLIKTRGQQVTLSCSPISGHRSVSWYQQTPGQGLQFLFEYFSETQRNKGNFPGRFSGRQFSNSRSEMNVSTLELGDSALYLCASSWQGVGTEAFFGQGTRLTVV.